This T cell receptor (beta chain) was obtained from a study of T cell responses to AZD1222 COVID-19 vaccine. Across the study: Second-dose groups at about 4 or about 12 weeks were pooled. Study conclusions and caveats: Clonal diversity was possibly underestimated; the donors were predominantly white British and more often female. Nearly half of spike-specific TCRs reportedly target unmutated variant regions. CD4 TCRs covered the whole spike, strongest at regions 160-218 and 743-854.

With regard to this clone: The target antigen is unknown.

Clones were read by immunoSEQ multiplex PCR, and TCRdb kept only the in-frame ones, dropping some. The sample shows roughly 120,000 clones, roughly nine tenths of them seen only once. Germline CDR1 is LNHDA and CDR2 is SQIVND (reference sequence). The CDR3 is made up of 15 amino acids. The V end was cut by 1 base, the J end by 5 bases, with 11 bases between. V gene TRBV19 combines with J gene TRBJ2-2, with D perhaps matching TRBD1 (6 bases). The input for sequencing was peripheral blood, taken on day 0 of AZD1222 vaccination. This clonotype originated in an adult in good health. The CDR3 here is CASSIGGTTTGELFF. The CDR3 DNA reads TGTGCCAGTAGTATAGGAGGGACAACTACCGGGGAGCTGTTTTTT.